The clone carrying this T cell receptor beta chain was counted between two and nine times. The sample is drawn from a study of PD-L1 blockade in urothelial cancer. Overall study: Blood was subjected to analysis at 3 weeks (second dose) and 6 weeks following treatment start.

Time point here: peripheral blood 6 weeks after treatment start. Spiking of synthetic TCR analog templates was performed in each PCR. Libraries were prepared by immunoSEQ multiplex PCR; TCRdb keeps only in-frame clonotypes and omits some of them. In the table there are around 45,000 clones, about four fifths of which are singletons. The germline CDR1 and CDR2 sequences are MNHEY and SMNVEV (reference sequence). The CDR3 spans 16 residues. V gave up 6 bases and J gave up 0 bases, with 15 bases separating them. The source is a man aged 55 to 70 with urothelial cancer. The sequenced sample was PBMCs, obtained around atezolizumab (anti-PD-L1) treatment. This chain links TRBV27 with TRBJ1-3; D remains ambiguous. The CDR3 nucleotides are TGTGCCAGCAGCCCTCAGACACTTAACTCTGGAAACACCATATATTTT. Translated, it gives CASSPQTLNSGNTIYF.